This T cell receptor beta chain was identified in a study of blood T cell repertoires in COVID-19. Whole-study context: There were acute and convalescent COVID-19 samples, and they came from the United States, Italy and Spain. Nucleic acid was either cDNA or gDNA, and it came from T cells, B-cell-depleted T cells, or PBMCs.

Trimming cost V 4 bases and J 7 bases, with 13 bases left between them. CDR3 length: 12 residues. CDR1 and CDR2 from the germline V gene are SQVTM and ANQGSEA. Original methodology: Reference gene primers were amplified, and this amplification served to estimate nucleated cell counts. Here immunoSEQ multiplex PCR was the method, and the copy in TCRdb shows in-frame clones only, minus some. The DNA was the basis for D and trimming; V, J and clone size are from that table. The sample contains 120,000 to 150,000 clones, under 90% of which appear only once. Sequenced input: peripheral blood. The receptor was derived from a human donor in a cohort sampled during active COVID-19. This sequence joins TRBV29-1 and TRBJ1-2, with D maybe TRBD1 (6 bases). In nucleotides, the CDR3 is TGCAGCGTTGCCCAGGGGCAGGGTGGCTACACCTTC. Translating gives CSVAQGQGGYTF.